The 10 T cell receptor beta chains listed next were all sequenced from one sample in a study of cytomegalovirus exposure and HLA in healthy donors. Primers: 60 Vbeta forward and 13 Jbeta reverse. TCRdb's table, derived via immunoSEQ multiplex PCR, lists solely in-frame clones and lacks some. Among fewer than 250,000 clones, around 80% were seen once, and the ten largest hold 3.5% to 4%. The sequencing input was PBMCs. The receptors here all came from a male donor in good health and CMV-seronegative.

V gene TRBV5-4 combines with J gene TRBJ2-6, with 9 bases that match TRBD1. This CDR3 contains 18 residues. The germline gives CDR1 SGHNT, CDR2 YYREEE (reference sequence). The V segment lost 2 bases and the J segment 0 bases; nucleotides outside the gene matches: 6. The CDR3 coding sequence is TGTGCCAGCAGCTTAACAGGGGGCGGATACTCTGGGGCCAACGTCCTGACTTTC. Encoded protein: CASSLTGGGYSGANVLTF.

In this sample, this clone turned up a few times. V is TRBV6-5 and J is TRBJ2-7; 9 nucleotides align to TRBD2. Looked up from germline, CDR1 is MNHEY and CDR2 is SVGAGI. The V segment lost 5 bases and the J segment 0 bases; nucleotides outside the gene matches: 5. The CDR3 sequence is 15 residues long. The CDR3 is CASSRPTSGSYEQYF. CDR3 nucleotide sequence: TGTGCCAGCAGTCGCCCGACTAGCGGCTCCTACGAGCAGTACTTC.

The CDR3 DNA sequence: TGCGCCACCCGCCCGCAAGCTAGCACAGATACGCAGTATTTT. It is translated as CATRPQASTDTQYF. The chain is built from TRBV5-1 and TRBJ2-3, with D hard to call. The V and J ends lost 9 bases and 0 bases respectively, with 14 bases between them. Germline CDR1 is SGHRS and CDR2 is YFSETQ. The CDR3 covers 14 residues.

The chain couples TRBV10-3 to TRBJ1-2, with D perhaps matching TRBD1 (6 bases). The CDR3 is 13 amino acids. Germline V gives CDR1 ENHRY, CDR2 SYGVKD. V lost 2 bases and J lost 13, with 17 bases in between. CDR3 protein: CAISETDRLPGTF. The CDR3 coding sequence is TGTGCCATCAGTGAGACCGACAGGTTACCGGGCACCTTC.

The chain recombines TRBV28 with TRBJ2-7; D is unclear. The CDR3 totals 14 residues. Per the germline V gene, CDR1 is MDHEN and CDR2 is SYDVKM. V lost 5 bases to trimming and J lost 2 bases, with 13 bases between them. CDR3 in DNA: TGTGCCAGCAGTCAGGCTTCTCCACCCTACGAGCAGTACTTC. This encodes CASSQASPPYEQYF.

The table lists this clone with a few counts. V is TRBV10-2 and J is TRBJ2-1; weak D call: TRBD1 (6 bases). The V gene lost 6 bases and the J gene lost 4 bases, with 10 bases spanning the gap. There are 13 residues in the CDR3. CDR1 is WSHSY and CDR2 is SAAADI in the germline V gene. The CDR3 region is CASRETGYNEQFF. The DNA for the CDR3 is TGCGCCAGCAGGGAGACAGGATACAATGAGCAGTTCTTC.

The gene calls are TRBV28 and TRBJ2-2; 9 positions match TRBD1. The CDR3 sequence is 16 residues long. The V segment lost 3 bases and the J segment 4 bases; nucleotides outside the gene matches: 6. Germline V gene data show CDR1 as MDHEN and CDR2 as SYDVKM. CDR3 DNA sequence: TGTGCCAGCAGTTTTGGAGGGACAGGGTTCACCGGGGAGCTGTTTTTT. It translates to CASSFGGTGFTGELFF.

This clone was recorded a few times. V usage is TRBV9 and J usage is TRBJ1-1, with D unresolved. V lost 0 bases to trimming and J lost 5 bases, with 11 bases between them. CDR3 length: 14 amino acids. Germline CDR1 is SGDLS and CDR2 is YYNGEE. CDR3 residues: CASSVGTQETEAFF. The CDR3 nucleotides read TGTGCCAGCAGCGTAGGAACCCAGGAAACTGAAGCTTTCTTT.

The J gene is TRBJ2-2, the V gene TRBV5-6; 8 bases fit TRBD2. The junction had 1 base not matched to a gene; V was cut back by 0 bases and J by 6 bases. The CDR3 runs to 14 residues. Germline V lookup: CDR1 SGHDT, CDR2 YYEEEE. This chain's CDR3 is CASSLVGRAGELFF. The CDR3, as DNA: TGTGCCAGCAGCTTGGTCGGGAGGGCCGGGGAGCTGTTTTTT.

The chain uses TRBV5-1 and TRBJ2-2; perhaps TRBD2 as D (5 bases). In germline, CDR1 is SGHRS, CDR2 YFSETQ. CDR3 length: 14 amino acids. Trimming took 6 bases from V and 5 from J, leaving 14 bases between them. CDR3 loop: CASNRREGTGELFF. The DNA of the CDR3 is TGCGCCAGCAATCGACGGGAAGGGACCGGGGAGCTGTTTTTT.